This TCR beta chain was recorded in a study of shared clonotypes between healthy human individuals. Using immunoSEQ multiplex PCR, the repertoire was profiled, and TCRdb retains in-frame clones only, with some absent. The sample includes over 950,000 clones, 70% to 80% of them seen just once. Between the trimmed V and J ends, which lost 2 bases and 6 bases, there was a span of 14 bases. Germline CDR1 reads SGHAT; CDR2 reads FQNNGV. The CDR3 contains 15 residues. This sequence originates from a man between 18 and 29 years old in good health. Some clones in this sample may be carry-over from other donors' samples. The rearrangement links TRBV11-2 to TRBJ2-1, with D possibly called TRBD1 or TRBD2 (5 bases each). Material: memory CD4+ T cells from PBMCs. Subset: CD45RA-negative fraction. The CDR3 region has the DNA TGTGCCAGCAGCTTAAGTGGGGGATTCCTCAATGAGCAGTTCTTC. Amino acids: CASSLSGGFLNEQFF.